This T cell receptor (beta chain) was documented in a study of blood T cell repertoires in COVID-19. Turning to the study itself: Samples representing acute and convalescent COVID-19 were sourced from the United States, Italy and Spain. Sample material is recorded as cDNA or gDNA derived from T cells, B-cell-depleted T cells, or PBMCs.

Deletions cut 4 bases from V and 9 bases from J, with 25 bases between. The CDR3 extends over 16 amino acids. The germline V gene has CDR1 MDHEN and CDR2 SYDVKM. Per the authors' pipeline: Estimation of nucleated cell counts was performed using reference gene primer amplification. Data came from immunoSEQ multiplex PCR; TCRdb stores just in-frame clones and leaves some out. The V and J calls and the clone size are those of that table, but D and trimming were determined from the DNA. The table includes 200,000 or so clones, roughly 85% detected once. The material sequenced was peripheral blood. This receptor was identified in a man over 45 who had recovered from COVID-19. This chain connects TRBV28 to TRBJ2-7, with a tentative D call TRBD2 (5 bases). CDR3 sequence: CASSSLWASSGLGQYF. The CDR3 bases are TGTGCCAGCAGTTCCTTATGGGCCTCCTCGGGATTGGGGCAGTACTTC.